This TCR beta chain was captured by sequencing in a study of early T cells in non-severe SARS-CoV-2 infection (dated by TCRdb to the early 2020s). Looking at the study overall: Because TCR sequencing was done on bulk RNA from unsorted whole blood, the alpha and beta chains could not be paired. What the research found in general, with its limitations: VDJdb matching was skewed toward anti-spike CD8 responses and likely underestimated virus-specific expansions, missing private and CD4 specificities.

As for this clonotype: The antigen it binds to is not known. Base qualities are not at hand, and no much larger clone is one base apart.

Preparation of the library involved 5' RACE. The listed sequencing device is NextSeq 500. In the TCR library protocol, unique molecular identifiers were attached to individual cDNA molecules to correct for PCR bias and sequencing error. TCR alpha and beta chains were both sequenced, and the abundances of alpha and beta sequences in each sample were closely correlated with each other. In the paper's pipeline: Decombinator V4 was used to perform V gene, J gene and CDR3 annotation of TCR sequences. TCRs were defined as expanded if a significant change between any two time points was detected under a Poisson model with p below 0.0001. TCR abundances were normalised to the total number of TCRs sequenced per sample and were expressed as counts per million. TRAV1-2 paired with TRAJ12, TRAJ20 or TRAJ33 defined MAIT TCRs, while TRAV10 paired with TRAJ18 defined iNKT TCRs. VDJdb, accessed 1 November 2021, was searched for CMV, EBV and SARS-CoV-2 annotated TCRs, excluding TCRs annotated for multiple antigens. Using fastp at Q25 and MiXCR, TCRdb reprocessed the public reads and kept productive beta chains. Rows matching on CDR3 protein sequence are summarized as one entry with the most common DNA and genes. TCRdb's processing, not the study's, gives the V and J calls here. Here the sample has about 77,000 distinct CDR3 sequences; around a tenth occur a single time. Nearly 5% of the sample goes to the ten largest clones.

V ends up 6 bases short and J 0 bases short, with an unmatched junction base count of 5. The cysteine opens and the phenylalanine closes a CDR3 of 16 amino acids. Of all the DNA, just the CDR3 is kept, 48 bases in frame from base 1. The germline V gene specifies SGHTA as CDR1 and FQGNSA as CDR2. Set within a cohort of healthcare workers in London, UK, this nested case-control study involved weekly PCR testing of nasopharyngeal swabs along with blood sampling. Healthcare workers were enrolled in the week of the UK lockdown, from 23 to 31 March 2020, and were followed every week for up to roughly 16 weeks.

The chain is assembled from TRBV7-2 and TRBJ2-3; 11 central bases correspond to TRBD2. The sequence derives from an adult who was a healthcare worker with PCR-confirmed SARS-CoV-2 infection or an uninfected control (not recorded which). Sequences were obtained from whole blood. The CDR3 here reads CASRRTSGPSTDTQYF. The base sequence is TGTGCCAGCAGGAGGACTAGCGGGCCGAGCACAGATACGCAGTATTTT.